This TCR beta chain was captured in a study of blood T cell repertoires in COVID-19. A Seattle source enrolled patients during active infection and followed them longitudinally. As handled by the study authors: The assay estimated nucleated cells by amplifying reference gene primers. Assay used: immunoSEQ multiplex PCR; TCRdb lists only in-frame clones, some missing. V and J calls and clone size come straight from that table; D and trimming were deduced from the DNA. The sample has 120,000 to 150,000 clones; 80% to 90% are singletons. Sequencing was done on a sample of peripheral blood. The receptor's source is a woman aged 60-75 years with COVID-19, enrolled during active disease.

CDR3 region: CASSEMGLADQETQYF. CDR3 DNA sequence: TGTGCCAGCAGTGAAATGGGACTAGCGGACCAAGAGACCCAGTACTTC. This chain uses TRBV6-1 with TRBJ2-5, with TRBD2 matching over 11 bases. The CDR3 sequence is 16 residues long. V shed 2 bases, J shed 0 bases, and the junction held 2 bases outside the gene matches. The germline V gene has CDR1 MNHNS and CDR2 SASEGT.